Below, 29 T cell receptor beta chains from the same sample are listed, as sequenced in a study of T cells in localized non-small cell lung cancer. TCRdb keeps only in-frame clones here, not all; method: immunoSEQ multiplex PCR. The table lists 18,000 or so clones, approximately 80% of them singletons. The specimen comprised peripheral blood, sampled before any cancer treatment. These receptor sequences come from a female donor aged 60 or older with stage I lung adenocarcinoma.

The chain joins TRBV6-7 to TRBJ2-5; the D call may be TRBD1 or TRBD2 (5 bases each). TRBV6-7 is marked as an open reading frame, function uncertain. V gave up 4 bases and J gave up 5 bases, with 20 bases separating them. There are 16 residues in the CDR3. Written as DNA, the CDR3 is TGTGCCAGCAGTTCGACAGACGGGGAAGGTTCGGAGACCCAGTACTTC. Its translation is CASSSTDGEGSETQYF.

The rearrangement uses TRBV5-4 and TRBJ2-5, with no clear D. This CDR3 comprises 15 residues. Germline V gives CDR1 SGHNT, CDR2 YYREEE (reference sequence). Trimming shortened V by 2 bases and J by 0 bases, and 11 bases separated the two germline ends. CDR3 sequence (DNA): TGTGCCAGCAGCTTTCTAGGGCAGTACCAAGAGACCCAGTACTTC. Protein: CASSFLGQYQETQYF.

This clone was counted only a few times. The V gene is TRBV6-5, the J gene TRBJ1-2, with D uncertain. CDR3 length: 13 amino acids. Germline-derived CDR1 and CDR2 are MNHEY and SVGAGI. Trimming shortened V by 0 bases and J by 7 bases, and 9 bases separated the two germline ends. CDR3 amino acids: CASSYSLLTGYTF. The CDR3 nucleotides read TGTGCCAGCAGTTACTCGTTACTCACTGGCTACACCTTC.

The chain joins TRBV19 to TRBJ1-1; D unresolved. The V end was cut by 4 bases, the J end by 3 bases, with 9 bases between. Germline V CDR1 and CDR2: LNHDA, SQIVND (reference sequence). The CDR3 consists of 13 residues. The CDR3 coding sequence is TGTGCCAGTAGTAACCAAAAGTACACTGAAGCTTTCTTT. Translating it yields CASSNQKYTEAFF.

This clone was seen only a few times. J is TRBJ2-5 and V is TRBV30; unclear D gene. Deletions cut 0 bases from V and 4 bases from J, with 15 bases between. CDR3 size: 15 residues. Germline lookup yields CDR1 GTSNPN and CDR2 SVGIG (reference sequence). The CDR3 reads CAWSVGMGTGETQYF. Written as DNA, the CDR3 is TGTGCCTGGAGTGTAGGCATGGGTACCGGAGAGACCCAGTACTTC.

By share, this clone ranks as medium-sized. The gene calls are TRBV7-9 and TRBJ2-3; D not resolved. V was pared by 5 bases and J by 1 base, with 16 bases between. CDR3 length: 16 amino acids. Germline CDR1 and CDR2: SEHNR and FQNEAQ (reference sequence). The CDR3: CASSPTPHGGTDTQYF. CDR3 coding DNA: TGTGCCAGCAGCCCGACTCCCCACGGAGGCACAGATACGCAGTATTTT.

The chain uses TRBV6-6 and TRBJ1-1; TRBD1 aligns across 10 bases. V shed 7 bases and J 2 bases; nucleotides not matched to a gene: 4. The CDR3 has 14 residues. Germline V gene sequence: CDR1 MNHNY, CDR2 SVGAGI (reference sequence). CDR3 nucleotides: TGTGCCAGCACCCGGGACAGGGGTAACACTGAAGCTTTCTTT. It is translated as CASTRDRGNTEAFF.

The CDR3 coding sequence is TGTGCCAGCAGTTACGACAGGGCGGAGACCCAGTACTTC. It translates to CASSYDRAETQYF. The J gene is TRBJ2-5, the V gene TRBV6-6; 7 bases are shared with TRBD1. CDR3 length equals 13 residues. The junction had 2 bases not matched to a gene; V was cut back by 2 bases and J by 5 bases. The V gene's germline CDR1 is MNHNY and CDR2 SVGAGI (reference sequence).

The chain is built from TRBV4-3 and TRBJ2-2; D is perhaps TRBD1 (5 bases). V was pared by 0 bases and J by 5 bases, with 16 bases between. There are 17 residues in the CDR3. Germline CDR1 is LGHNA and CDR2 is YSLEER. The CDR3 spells CASSQDSKGPSTGELFF. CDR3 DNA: TGCGCCAGCAGCCAAGATTCGAAGGGGCCGTCGACCGGGGAGCTGTTTTTT.

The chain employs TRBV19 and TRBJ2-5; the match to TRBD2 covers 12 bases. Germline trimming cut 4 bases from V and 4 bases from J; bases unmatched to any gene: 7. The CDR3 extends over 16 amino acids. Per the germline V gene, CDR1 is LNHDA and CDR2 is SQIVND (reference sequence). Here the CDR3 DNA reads TGTGCCAGTAGTACCTCGGGACTAGCGGGTCGAGAGACCCAGTACTTC. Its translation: CASSTSGLAGRETQYF.

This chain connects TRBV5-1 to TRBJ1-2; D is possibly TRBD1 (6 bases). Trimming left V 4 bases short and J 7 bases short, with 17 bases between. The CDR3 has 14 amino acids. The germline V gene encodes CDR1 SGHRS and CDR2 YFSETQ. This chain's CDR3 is CASSLGTSAGGYTF. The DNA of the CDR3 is TGCGCCAGCAGCCTAGGGACATCGGCGGGTGGCTACACCTTC.

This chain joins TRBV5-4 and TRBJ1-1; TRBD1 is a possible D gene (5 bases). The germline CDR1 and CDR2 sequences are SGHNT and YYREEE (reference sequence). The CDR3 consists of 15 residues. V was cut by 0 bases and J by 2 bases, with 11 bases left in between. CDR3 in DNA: TGTGCCAGCAGCTTGGGGGGGAGGAAAAACACTGAAGCTTTCTTT. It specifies CASSLGGRKNTEAFF.

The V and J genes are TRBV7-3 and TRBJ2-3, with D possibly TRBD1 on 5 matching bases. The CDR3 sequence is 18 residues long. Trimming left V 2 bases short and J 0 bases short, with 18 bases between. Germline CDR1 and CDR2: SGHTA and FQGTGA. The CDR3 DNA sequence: TGTGCCAGCAGCTTAGCTTTCCCTGGGCAGGGAAGCACAGATACGCAGTATTTT. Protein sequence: CASSLAFPGQGSTDTQYF.

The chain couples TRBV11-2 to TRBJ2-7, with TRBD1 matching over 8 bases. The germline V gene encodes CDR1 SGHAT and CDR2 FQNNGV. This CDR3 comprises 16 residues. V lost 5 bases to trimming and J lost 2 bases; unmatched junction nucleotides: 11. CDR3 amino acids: CASSPWTGRSTYEQYF. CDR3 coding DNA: TGTGCCAGCAGCCCCTGGACAGGGAGAAGCACCTACGAGCAGTACTTC.

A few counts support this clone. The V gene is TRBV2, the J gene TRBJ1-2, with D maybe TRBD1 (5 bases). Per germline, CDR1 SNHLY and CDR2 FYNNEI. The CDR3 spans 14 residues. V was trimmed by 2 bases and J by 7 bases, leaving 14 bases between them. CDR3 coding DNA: TGTGCCAGCAGTGAATTGGGGGGGGAGGCTGGCTACACCTTC. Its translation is CASSELGGEAGYTF.

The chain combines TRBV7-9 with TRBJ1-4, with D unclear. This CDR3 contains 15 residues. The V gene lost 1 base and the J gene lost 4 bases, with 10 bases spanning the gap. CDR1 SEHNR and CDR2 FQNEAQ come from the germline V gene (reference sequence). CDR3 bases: TGTGCCAGCAGCTTAGGTGTCGGGAATAATGAAAAACTGTTTTTT. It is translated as CASSLGVGNNEKLFF.

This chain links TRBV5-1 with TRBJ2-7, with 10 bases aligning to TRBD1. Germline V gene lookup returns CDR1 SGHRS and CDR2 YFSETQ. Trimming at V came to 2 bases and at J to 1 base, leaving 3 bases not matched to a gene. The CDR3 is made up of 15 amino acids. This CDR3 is CASSFTGQGSYEQYF. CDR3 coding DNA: TGCGCCAGCAGCTTTACGGGACAGGGGTCCTACGAGCAGTACTTC. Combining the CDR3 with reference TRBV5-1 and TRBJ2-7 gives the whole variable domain KAGVTQTPRYLIKTRGQQVTLSCSPISGHRSVSWYQQTPGQGLQFLFEYFSETQRNKGNFPGRFSGRQFSNSRSEMNVSTLELGDSALYLCASSFTGQGSYEQYFGPGTRLTVT.

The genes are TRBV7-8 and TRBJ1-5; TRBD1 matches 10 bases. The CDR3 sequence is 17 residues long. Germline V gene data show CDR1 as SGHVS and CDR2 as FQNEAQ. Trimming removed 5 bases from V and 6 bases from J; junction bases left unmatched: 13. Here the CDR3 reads CASSLTGTGAAGQPQHF. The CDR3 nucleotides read TGTGCCAGCAGCCTGACCGGGACAGGGGCCGCGGGTCAGCCCCAGCATTTT. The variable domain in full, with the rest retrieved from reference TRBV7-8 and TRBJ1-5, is GAGVSQSPRYKVAKRGQDVALRCDPISGHVSLFWYQQALGQGPEFLTYFQNEAQLDKSGLPSDRFFAERPEGSVSTLKIQRTQQEDSAVYLCASSLTGTGAAGQPQHFGDGTRLSIL.

The CDR3 nucleotides read TGTGCCAGTAGTATAGCCCCTACCTACGAGCAGTACTTC. Protein: CASSIAPTYEQYF. V gene TRBV19 combines with J gene TRBJ2-7; D remains ambiguous. There are 13 residues in the CDR3. Germline V gives CDR1 LNHDA, CDR2 SQIVND (reference sequence). Trimming pared 1 base from V and 2 bases from J, leaving 6 bases between. The full variable domain, completed using reference TRBV19 and TRBJ2-7, is DGGITQSPKYLFRKEGQNVTLSCEQNLNHDAMYWYRQDPGQGLRLIYYSQIVNDFQKGDIAEGYSVSREKKESFPLTVTSAQKNPTAFYLCASSIAPTYEQYFGPGTRLTVT.

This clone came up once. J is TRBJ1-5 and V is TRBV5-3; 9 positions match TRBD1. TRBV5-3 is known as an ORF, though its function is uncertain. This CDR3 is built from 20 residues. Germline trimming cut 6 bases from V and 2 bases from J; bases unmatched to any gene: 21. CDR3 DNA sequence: TGTGCCAGAACCCCAAGAAGGGTTGGGAAATGGACAGGGGGCAATCAGCCCCAGCATTTT. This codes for CARTPRRVGKWTGGNQPQHF.

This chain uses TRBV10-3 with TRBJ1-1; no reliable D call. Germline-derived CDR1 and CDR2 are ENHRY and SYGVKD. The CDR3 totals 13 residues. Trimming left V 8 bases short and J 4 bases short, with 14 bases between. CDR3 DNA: TGTGCCATCCAGTACGTACTTTTCACTGAAGCTTTCTTT. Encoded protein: CAIQYVLFTEAFF.

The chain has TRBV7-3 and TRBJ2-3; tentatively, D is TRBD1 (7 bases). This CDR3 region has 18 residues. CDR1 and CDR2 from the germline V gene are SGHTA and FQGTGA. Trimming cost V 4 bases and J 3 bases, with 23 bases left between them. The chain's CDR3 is CASSSRPPGAGGTDTQYF. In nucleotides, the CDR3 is TGTGCCAGCAGCTCAAGACCTCCAGGGGCAGGGGGGACAGATACGCAGTATTTT.

The CDR3 DNA sequence: TGTGCCAGCAGTGAAGACGGATACTTCAATCAGCCCCAGCATTTT. Translating gives CASSEDGYFNQPQHF. V is TRBV6-1 and J is TRBJ1-5; D uncertain. The germline V gene encodes CDR1 MNHNS and CDR2 SASEGT. This CDR3 region has 15 residues. Trimming took 1 base from V and 3 from J, leaving 10 bases between them.

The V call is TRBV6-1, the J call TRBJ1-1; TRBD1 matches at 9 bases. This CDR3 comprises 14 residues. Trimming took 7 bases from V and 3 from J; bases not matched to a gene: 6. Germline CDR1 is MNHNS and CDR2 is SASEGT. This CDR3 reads CASNDRGDHTEAFF. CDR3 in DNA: TGTGCCAGCAACGACAGGGGGGATCACACTGAAGCTTTCTTT.

The CDR3 DNA reads TGTGCCAGCTCCGGCCGGGGCGGGAACACTGAAGCTTTCTTT. This gives the protein CASSGRGGNTEAFF. This rearrangement joins TRBV18 to TRBJ1-1; D possibly corresponds to TRBD1 (5 bases). Germline V CDR1 and CDR2: KGHSH, LQKENI. This CDR3 has 14 residues. The germline V and J ends were trimmed by 6 bases and 1 base, with 12 bases remaining between them.

CDR3 sequence reads: CASSQITQGRGNTIYF. The CDR3 region has the DNA TGTGCCAGCAGCCAAATTACCCAGGGTAGAGGAAACACCATATATTTT. The rearrangement uses TRBV4-2 and TRBJ1-3; a possible D gene is TRBD1 (5 bases). Trimming removed 2 bases at V and 4 bases at J, with 15 bases between. The length of the CDR3 is 16 residues. CDR1 and CDR2 (germline): LGHNA, YNFKEQ.

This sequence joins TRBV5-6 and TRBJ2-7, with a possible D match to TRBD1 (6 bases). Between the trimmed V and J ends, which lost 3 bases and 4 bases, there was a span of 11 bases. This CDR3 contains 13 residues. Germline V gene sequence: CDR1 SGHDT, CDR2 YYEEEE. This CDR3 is CASSSITGYEQYF. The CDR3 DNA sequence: TGTGCCAGCAGCTCTATTACAGGGTACGAGCAGTACTTC. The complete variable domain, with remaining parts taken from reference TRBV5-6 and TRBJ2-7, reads DAGVTQSPTHLIKTRGQQVTLRCSPKSGHDTVSWYQQALGQGPQFIFQYYEEEERQRGNFPDRFSGHQFPNYSSELNVNALLLGDSALYLCASSSITGYEQYFGPGTRLTVT.

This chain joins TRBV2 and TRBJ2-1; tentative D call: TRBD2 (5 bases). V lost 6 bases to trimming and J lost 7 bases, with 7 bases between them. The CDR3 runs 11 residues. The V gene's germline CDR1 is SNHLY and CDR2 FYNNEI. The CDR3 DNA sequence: TGTGCCAGCAGCTCGGGGAATGAGCAGTTCTTC. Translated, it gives CASSSGNEQFF.

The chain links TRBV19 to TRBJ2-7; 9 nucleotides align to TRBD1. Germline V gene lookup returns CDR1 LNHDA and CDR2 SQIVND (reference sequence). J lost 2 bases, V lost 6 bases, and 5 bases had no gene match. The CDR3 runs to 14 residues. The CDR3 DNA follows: TGTGCCAGTAGCTTGGGGACAGGGCCCTACGAGCAGTACTTC. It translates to CASSLGTGPYEQYF. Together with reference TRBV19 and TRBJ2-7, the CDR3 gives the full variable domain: DGGITQSPKYLFRKEGQNVTLSCEQNLNHDAMYWYRQDPGQGLRLIYYSQIVNDFQKGDIAEGYSVSREKKESFPLTVTSAQKNPTAFYLCASSLGTGPYEQYFGPGTRLTVT.